Listed below are T cell receptor beta chains from one sample, sequenced in a study of OX40 agonist ivuxolimab in advanced cancers. Only in-frame clones appear in the TCRdb table, and some are missing; sequencing was by immunoSEQ multiplex PCR. The sample consists of tens of thousands of clones, approximately 82% of them appearing once. This specimen consisted of CD4+ or CD8+ T cells sorted from blood, obtained in a trial of the OX40 agonist ivuxolimab. These receptors came from an adult with an advanced solid tumor such as melanoma, head and neck, liver or kidney cancer. Both conserved end residues are part of each CDR3. A D gene is named only where the DNA matches it firmly. Expanded clones get a size class; other rows say once, few or many, or leave the size out.

v_call,j_call,clone_size,d_call,cdr3_nt,cdr3_aa
TRBV6-5,TRBJ1-3,NA,NA,TGTGCCAGCAGTTACGGGATTGGAAACACCATATATTTT,CASSYGIGNTIYF
TRBV27,TRBJ2-2,NA,NA,TGTGCCAGCAGTTTAGGGGACACCACCGGGGAGCTGTTTTTT,CASSLGDTTGELFF
TRBV19,TRBJ2-3,NA,TRBD1,TGTGCCAGTAGTCCCCTGGGACAGGGGATCGCAGATACGCAGTATTTT,CASSPLGQGIADTQYF
TRBV5-1,TRBJ2-1,NA,NA,TGCGCCAGCAGCTTGGAACTAGCCGGGTACAATGAGCAGTTCTTC,CASSLELAGYNEQFF
TRBV10-1,TRBJ2-3,once,NA,TGCGCCAGCAGTGACAGGGGCGCTAGCACAGATACGCAGTATTTT,CASSDRGASTDTQYF
TRBV30,TRBJ2-7,NA,TRBD1,TGTGCCTGGACCGTTACAGGGGTCTACGAGCAGTACTTC,CAWTVTGVYEQYF
TRBV4-2,TRBJ2-7,NA,NA,TGTGCCAGCAGCCCCGGTCTATACGAGCAGTACTTC,CASSPGLYEQYF
TRBV9,TRBJ1-3,NA,TRBD1,TGTGCCAGCAGCGAGACAGGGACGGGCTCTGGAAACACCATATATTTT,CASSETGTGSGNTIYF
TRBV5-6,TRBJ2-3,NA,TRBD2,TGTGCCAGCAGCCCTAGCGGGGTTAGCACAGATACGCAGTATTTT,CASSPSGVSTDTQYF
TRBV7-9,TRBJ1-5,NA,NA,TGTGCCAGCAGCTTAGCGAGAGGGGCGGGGGACCAGCCCCAGCATTTT,CASSLARGAGDQPQHF
TRBV7-9,TRBJ2-7,NA,NA,TGTGCCAGCAGCTTAGTACCTAGCGAGGGGAGCTCCTACGAGCAGTACTTC,CASSLVPSEGSSYEQYF
TRBV29-1,TRBJ2-7,NA,NA,TGCAGCGTTGAGGGGCAGGGAGCGTACGAGCAGTACTTC,CSVEGQGAYEQYF
TRBV28,TRBJ2-1,NA,TRBD1,TGTGCCAGCAGTTTACCAGGACAGGGATACAATGAGCAGTTCTTC,CASSLPGQGYNEQFF
TRBV7-9,TRBJ1-1,NA,NA,TGTGCCAGCAGCTGGGGTTTGGGGTCGAACACTGAAGCTTTCTTT,CASSWGLGSNTEAFF
TRBV6-1,TRBJ2-7,once,TRBD1,TGTGCCAGCAGTGACGGGACAGGAGACTACGAGCAGTACTTC,CASSDGTGDYEQYF
TRBV10-1,TRBJ2-7,NA,NA,TGCGCCAGCAGTGTACTCCCGGGGTACGAGCAGTACTTC,CASSVLPGYEQYF
TRBV5-1,TRBJ2-2,NA,NA,TGCGCCACGGGGCCCGGGGTTAACGCGAACACCGGGGAGCTGTTTTTT,CATGPGVNANTGELFF
TRBV7-6,TRBJ1-3,NA,TRBD1,TGTGCCAGCAGCACCAGAGCCCAGGGGGCTGGAAACACCATATATTTT,CASSTRAQGAGNTIYF
TRBV5-3,TRBJ2-7,few,NA,TGTGCCAGAAAACAGGTCGGGACCTACGAGCAGTACTTC,CARKQVGTYEQYF
TRBV7-2,TRBJ1-1,NA,NA,TGTGCCAGCAGCCGCATACAGGAAATGAACACTGAAGCTTTCTTT,CASSRIQEMNTEAFF